This TCR beta chain was retrieved from a study of shared clonotypes between healthy human individuals. Study context: Per donor, CD8 memory used one plate, CD8 naive used two, CD4 memory used three and CD4 naive used three.

CDR1 and CDR2 (germline): SEHNR, FQNEAQ (reference sequence). CDR3 size: 12 residues. V lost 2 bases to trimming and J lost 6 bases, with 8 bases between them. The study's findings and limits: Among donors, sharing of clonotypes was expected to be affected by sequencing depth. Sorted-subset sequencing was shown by rarefaction to be incomplete despite large depth.

There were only Caucasian adults among the donors, and all lived in Nashville, Tennessee. Remarks on this clone: Its cognate antigen is unknown.

Sequencing was performed with immunoSEQ multiplex PCR; in TCRdb, only in-frame clones are kept and a portion is missing. The top ten hold 15% to 20% of the sample, which has under 350,000 clones, more than 75% seen once. This chain uses TRBV7-9 with TRBJ2-7; no clear D. Sequenced input: memory CD8+ T cells sorted from blood. This sample's subset: CD45RO+ cells pooled with CCR7-negative TemRA cells. The receptor's source is a man between 18 and 35 years old in good health. The CDR3 spells CASSLFPGEQYF. The CDR3, as DNA: TGTGCCAGCAGCTTATTCCCAGGCGAGCAGTACTTC.